This paragraph reports one T cell receptor (beta chain). All participating donors were Caucasian adults from Nashville, Tennessee. Sequenced by immunoSEQ multiplex PCR; TCRdb stores in-frame clones only, minus some. Here the sample spans more than 1,200,000 clones, approximately 98.5% being singletons. The source of the sample is a study of shared clonotypes between healthy human individuals. Across the study: CD4 naive and memory got three plates each, CD8 naive two, CD8 memory one.

Germline CDR1 reads SQVTM; CDR2 reads ANQGSEA. There are 14 residues in the CDR3. With 1 base removed from V and 1 base from J, the gap between germline ends came to 10 bases. The specimen was naive CD4+ T cells sorted from blood. The subset denotes: CD45RA+ positively selected. The TCR originated in a man aged 30 to 39 in good health. The chain uses TRBV29-1 and TRBJ1-1; D not resolved. In DNA form, the CDR3 reads TGCAGCGTTGAAGGGGCACGGGGGAACACTGAAGCTTTCTTT. Protein sequence: CSVEGARGNTEAFF.